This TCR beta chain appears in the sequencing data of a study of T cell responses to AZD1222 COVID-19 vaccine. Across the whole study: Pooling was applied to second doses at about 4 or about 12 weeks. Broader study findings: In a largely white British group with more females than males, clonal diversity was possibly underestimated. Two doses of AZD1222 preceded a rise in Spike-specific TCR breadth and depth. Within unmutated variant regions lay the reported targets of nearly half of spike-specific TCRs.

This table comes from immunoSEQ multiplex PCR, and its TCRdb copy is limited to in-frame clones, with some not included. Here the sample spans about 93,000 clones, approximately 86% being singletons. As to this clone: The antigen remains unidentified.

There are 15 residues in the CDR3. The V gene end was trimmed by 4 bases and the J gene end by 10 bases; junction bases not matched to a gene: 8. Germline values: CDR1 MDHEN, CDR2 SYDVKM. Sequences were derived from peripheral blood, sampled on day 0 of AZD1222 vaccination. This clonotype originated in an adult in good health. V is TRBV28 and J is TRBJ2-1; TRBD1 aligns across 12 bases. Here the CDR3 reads CASSSPGQGAWEQFF. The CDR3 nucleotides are TGTGCCAGCAGTTCCCCGGGACAGGGGGCTTGGGAGCAGTTCTTC.